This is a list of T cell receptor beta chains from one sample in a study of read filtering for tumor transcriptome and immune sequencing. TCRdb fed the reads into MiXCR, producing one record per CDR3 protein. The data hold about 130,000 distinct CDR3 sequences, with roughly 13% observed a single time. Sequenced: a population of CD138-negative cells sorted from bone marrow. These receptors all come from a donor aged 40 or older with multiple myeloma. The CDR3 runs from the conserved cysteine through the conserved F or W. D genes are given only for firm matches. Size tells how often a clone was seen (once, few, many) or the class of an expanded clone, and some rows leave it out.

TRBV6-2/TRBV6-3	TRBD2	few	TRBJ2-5	TGTGCCTGCAGAGACTATCTAGCGGGAGGCGAAGAGACCCAGTACTTC	CACRDYLAGGEETQYF
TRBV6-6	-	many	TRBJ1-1	TGTGCCAGCAGTTACGGCGGGAACACTGAAGCTTTCTTT	CASSYGGNTEAFF
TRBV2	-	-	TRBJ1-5	TGTGCCAGCAGTGTAAGGGGGGGGAGCAATCAGCCCCAGCATTTT	CASSVRGGSNQPQHF
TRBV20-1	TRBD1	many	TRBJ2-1	TGCAGTGCTAAGTACCGGGACAGGGTCAGCGATGAGCAGTTCTTC	CSAKYRDRVSDEQFF
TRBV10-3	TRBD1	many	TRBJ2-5	TGTGCCATCAGTGAGTCGCCTTCCAGGACAGGCCAAGAGACCCAGTACTTC	CAISESPSRTGQETQYF
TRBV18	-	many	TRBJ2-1	TGTGCCAGCTCACCCCGGGACACCGACAATGAGCAGTTCTTC	CASSPRDTDNEQFF
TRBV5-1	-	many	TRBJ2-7	TGCGCCAGCAGCTTGGTCGGCAGGACCTACGAGCAGTACTTC	CASSLVGRTYEQYF
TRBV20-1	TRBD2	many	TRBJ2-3	TGCAGTGCTCTCGGACTAGCGGTAACCACAGATACGCAGTATTTT	CSALGLAVTTDTQYF
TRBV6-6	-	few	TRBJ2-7	TGTGCCAGCAGTTACTCGATTGGGGCTGACGCGTCCGAGTACTTC	CASSYSIGADASEYF
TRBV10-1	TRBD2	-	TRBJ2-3	TGCGCCAGCAGTGACCTAGCGGGAGCTTCTGATACGCAGTATTTT	CASSDLAGASDTQYF
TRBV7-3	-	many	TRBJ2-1	TGTGCCAGCAGCTTATGGGGGCATGAGCAGTTCTTC	CASSLWGHEQFF
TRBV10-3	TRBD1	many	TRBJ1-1	TGTGCCATCAGTGATCGGACAGGCCTAAACACTGAAGCTTTCTTT	CAISDRTGLNTEAFF
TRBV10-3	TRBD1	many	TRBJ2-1	TGTGCCATCAGTGAGAGCACAGGGGTTGAGCAGTTCTTC	CAISESTGVEQFF
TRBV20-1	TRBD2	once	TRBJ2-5	TGCAGTGCTAGTTCTGACGGACTAGCGGGAGTCTGGGAGACCCAGTACTTC	CSASSDGLAGVWETQYF
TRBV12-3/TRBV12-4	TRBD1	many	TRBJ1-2	TGTGCCAGCAGTTTACCGGACAGGGAGAATGATGGCTACACCTTC	CASSLPDRENDGYTF
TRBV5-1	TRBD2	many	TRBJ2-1	TGCGCCAGCAGCTTGAACGCGGGAGGGCTTGGGGGAAGGAATGAGCAGTTCTTC	CASSLNAGGLGGRNEQFF
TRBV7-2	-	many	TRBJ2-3	TGTGCCAGCAGCTCAGGGCTCAGAGGGGGGGTCGCCCCCGGAGATACGCAGTATTTT	CASSSGLRGGVAPGDTQYF